This T cell receptor beta chain was captured by sequencing in a study of CD8 T cells in Susac syndrome. The study's findings and limits: By the study's own acknowledgment, its TCR sequencing and HLA analysis included relatively few individuals.

Sequencing targeted TCR beta in blood CD8+ and CD4+ T cells. For this clonotype: No antigen is known for it.

RNA in amounts of about 0.45 to 1 ug was reverse transcribed with random hexamers. The amplification used immunoSEQ multiplex PCR on TCR beta CDR3; it spanned 54 Vbeta and 13 Jbeta. TCRdb redid the calling of the immunoSEQ multiplex PCR reads with MiXCR, one entry per CDR3 protein. Of 150,000 to 200,000 distinct CDR3 sequences listed, roughly 96% were seen once; the top ten hold 0.15% to 0.2%. Germline V gene sequence: CDR1 MNHEY, CDR2 SVGAGI. The CDR3 has 14 amino acids. The trim removed 6 bases at V and 6 bases at J, leaving 9 bases unmatched. Sequenced sample: CD8+ T cells from PBMCs. This chain uses TRBV6-5 with TRBJ1-1; 8 bases are shared with TRBD1. The TCR originated in a human donor with multiple sclerosis. CDR3 DNA sequence: TGTGCCAGCAGACTTCAGGGGGCTCGGGCTGAAGCTTTCTTT. This gives the protein CASRLQGARAEAFF.